This T cell receptor beta chain emerged from a study of blood T cells in healthy people across ages (dated by TCRdb to between 2015 and 2016). About the investigation overall: In model experiments, template switching captured about one uniquely barcoded TCR beta cDNA molecule for every two T cells. Using deep sequencing normalized with unique cDNA molecular identifiers, the study measured how TCR beta repertoire diversity changes with age. The donors were split into four age groups: young (average roughly 15 years), middle-aged (roughly 42), aged (around 67) and long-lived (roughly 88). To avoid experimental bias, donors of different ages were randomly spread across the sequencing lanes. The study analyzed two additional independent replicas of 1 million unique cDNA reads from the same blood draw for two donors, one aged 18 to 30 and one aged 80 or older. Study-level results and caveats: Total diversity estimates from one million sequenced T cells were considered lower bounds and underestimates. Because profiling used bulk unsorted PBMCs, naive and antigen-experienced compartments could not be compared conclusively. As age increased, observed TCR beta diversity per million T cells dropped in a roughly linear way, and a significant reduction was already evident by age about 36. Compared with the aged group, more naive CD4+ T cells, fewer expanded clones and increased TCR diversity were shown by the long-lived group, suggesting age selection. There was a strong correlation between observed TCR beta diversity and the percentage of naive T cells measured by flow cytometry. Because the CMV infection status of the donors was unknown, age-related changes in expanded clonotypes may potentially have been confounded.

Trimming removed 0 bases from V and 7 bases from J; the gene matches leave 9 bases unexplained. The CDR3 goes from the cysteine to the phenylalanine over 16 residues. Just CDR3 DNA is preserved here, 48 bases in frame from base 1. CDR1 and CDR2 were assigned from the germline V gene as SGDLS and YYNGEE. This clonotype was picked up a small number of times. Its antigen is not yet known. No base quality values were provided; no much bigger clone lies one nucleotide off. The donors were 40 or so Caucasian individuals from Russia, aged 6 to 90 years, who were systemically healthy. About 9.8 milliliters of peripheral blood were drawn from each donor into EDTA-treated Vacutainer tubes. Ficoll-Paque density-gradient centrifugation was used to isolate PBMCs, with at least 6 million obtained per sample. Trizol reagent was used to extract total RNA from PBMCs, with at least 6 micrograms per sample. For every donor, flow cytometry on a PBMC aliquot measured the percentage of naive CD45RAhigh/CD27high T cells.

The library was built by means of 5' RACE. Sequenced on an Illumina HiSeq 2500. A second roughly 7 to 11 cycle PCR used a sample-barcoded 5' primer and a J-beta primer mix. Each TCR beta cDNA molecule received a unique molecular identifier from a template-switch 5' adaptor carrying 12 random nucleotides. Each sample yielded at least 2.5 million CDR3-containing paired-end reads. The Mint cDNA synthesis kit, primed by a TRBC-specific oligonucleotide, was used to synthesize first-strand cDNA from all RNA. Following uracil-DNA glycosylase treatment, all cDNA underwent a first 18-cycle PCR with the universal primers M1SS and BC2_uni_R. As for how the authors treated the data: Normalization of each sample was performed by random selection of 1 million high-quality reads, each carrying a distinct molecular identifier. Reads with shared molecular identifiers were discarded instead of being binned into consensus sequences. CDR3 identification, clonotype clustering and error correction used MiTCR with a Q25 quality threshold and the strictest error-elimination algorithm. A nonparametric unseen species model with Euler transformation was used to estimate a lower bound on total TCR beta diversity. TCRdb reran the public reads through fastp at Q25 and MiXCR, keeping productive beta chains. Entries that share a CDR3 protein sequence are merged under the most common genes and DNA. The V and J calls and clone size come from TCRdb's table, not from the authors' own analysis. The sample table holds fewer than 2,000,000 distinct CDR3 sequences, of which roughly a third were seen once. The biggest ten clones account for 11% of the sample.

This receptor chain uses TRBV9 and TRBJ2-1, with 8 bases aligning to TRBD2. Sequencing used blood. The origin of this receptor is a woman in her 30s in good health. The CDR3 corresponds to CASSVGGGGSGNEQFF. The base sequence is TGTGCCAGCAGCGTAGGAGGCGGGGGGTCGGGTAATGAGCAGTTCTTC.